This entry lists 9 T cell receptor beta chains sequenced from one sample in a study of blood T cell repertoires in COVID-19 (dated by TCRdb to 2020 to 2021). The library relied on the immunoSEQ multiplex PCR assay. What TCRdb holds here is the immuneACCESS table cut down to in-frame rearrangements. Part of the clones is not present; checked against another copy, under half of the missing clones reflect an unresolved V gene, and the others are unexplained. This sample lists fewer than 400,000 clones; approximately 87% were detected once. The ten largest make up roughly a tenth of the sample. Sequencing was carried out using PBMCs or T cells enriched from blood (not recorded which). The source is a woman between 50 and 59 years old who had recovered from COVID-19.

This rearrangement joins TRBV12-3 or TRBV12-4 to TRBJ1-2; D gene unclear. V gave up 3 bases and J gave up 5 bases, with 10 bases separating them. The CDR3 sequence is 13 residues long. The chain's CDR3 is CASSFTRPYGYTF. The DNA for the CDR3 is TGTGCCAGCAGTTTTACCAGGCCGTATGGCTACACCTTC.

The chain joins TRBV7-2 to TRBJ2-1; TRBD2 agrees at 12 bases. After removal of 5 bases from V and 9 bases from J, the junction contained 17 bases not matched to a gene. CDR3 size: 18 residues. Per germline, CDR1 SGHTA and CDR2 FQGNSA. This CDR3 reads CASSLTPGASGGAREQFF. The CDR3 DNA is TGTGCCAGCAGCCTCACCCCGGGGGCTAGCGGGGGGGCCCGTGAGCAGTTCTTC.

This CDR3 reads CASSLDRVAGYTF. CDR3 bases: TGTGCCAGCAGCTTAGACAGGGTGGCTGGCTACACCTTC. The V call is TRBV7-9, the J call TRBJ1-2; TRBD1 is a possible D gene (6 bases). Germline values: CDR1 SEHNR, CDR2 FQNEAQ (reference sequence). CDR3 length: 13 residues. With 1 base removed from V and 7 bases from J, the gap between germline ends came to 10 bases.

This clone was observed a handful of times. The V and J genes are TRBV2 and TRBJ1-5; 8 nucleotides line up with TRBD1. V shed 6 bases, J shed 6 bases, and the junction held 10 bases outside the gene matches. The germline CDR1 and CDR2 sequences are SNHLY and FYNNEI. CDR3 size: 15 residues. In DNA form, the CDR3 reads TGTGCCAGCAGATCAGGATCAGGGGGCAGTCAGCCCCAGCATTTT. Its translation: CASRSGSGGSQPQHF.

The chain is built from TRBV28 and TRBJ2-7, with 7 bases lining up with TRBD2. The CDR3 is made up of 13 amino acids. Germline trimming cut 7 bases from V and 6 bases from J; bases unmatched to any gene: 9. The germline gives CDR1 MDHEN, CDR2 SYDVKM. The CDR3 spells CASNTPGRAEQYF. CDR3 nucleotide sequence: TGTGCCAGCAACACACCGGGGAGGGCCGAGCAGTACTTC.

This clone showed up just a few times. J is TRBJ1-1 and V is TRBV2; D possibly corresponds to TRBD1 (6 bases). Germline values: CDR1 SNHLY, CDR2 FYNNEI. This CDR3 is built from 14 residues. The germline V and J ends were trimmed by 4 bases and 5 bases, with 14 bases remaining between them. The CDR3 bases are TGTGCCAGCAGTGCGAACAGGGATTTTACTGAAGCTTTCTTT. Its translation: CASSANRDFTEAFF.

The V gene is TRBV19, the J gene TRBJ1-1; TRBD1 might be the D (6 bases). Trimming left V 5 bases short and J 3 bases short, with 19 bases between. The CDR3 length is 16 residues. The germline CDR1 and CDR2 sequences are LNHDA and SQIVND (reference sequence). As DNA, the CDR3 is TGTGCCAGTAGTCCGCAAACAGGGTTCGGAGACACTGAAGCTTTCTTT. It yields the protein CASSPQTGFGDTEAFF.

The chain employs TRBV29-1 and TRBJ1-2; TRBD1 is a possible D gene (6 bases). Per the germline V gene, CDR1 is SQVTM and CDR2 is ANQGSEA. This CDR3 has 13 amino acids. Trimming removed 7 bases at V and 2 bases at J, with 14 bases between. The CDR3 loop is CSADPTGNYGYTF. CDR3 bases: TGCAGCGCCGACCCCACAGGGAACTATGGCTACACCTTC.

This clone appeared a few times. V and J are TRBV18 and TRBJ2-2; possible D gene TRBD1, 6 bases. The length of the CDR3 is 16 residues. Germline V gives CDR1 KGHSH, CDR2 LQKENI. Trimming pared 0 bases from V and 7 bases from J, leaving 15 bases between. The CDR3 DNA sequence: TGTGCCAGCTCACCACCACAGGGAGTTTACATCGGGGAGCTGTTTTTT. The encoded protein is CASSPPQGVYIGELFF.